Shown below are 26 T cell receptor beta chains from a single sample sequenced in a study of regulatory T cells in long-lasting Graves disease (dated by TCRdb to about 2021). Read against the paper, the sample's time point label means: newly diagnosed GD, antithyroid drugs for less than 3 months. For both TCR sequencing and RNA sequencing, RNA was extracted from PBMCs in TRIzol. Libraries came from multiplex PCR. The sequencer was an Illumina HiSeq 4000. iRepertoire HTBI primers and Arm-PCR amplification of CDR3 regions were used to construct TCR beta libraries. The raw public reads went through TCRdb reprocessing: fastp at Q25, MiXCR clone calling, in-frame beta chains kept. When rows share a CDR3 protein, they turn into one entry using the most common DNA and genes. Across this sample there are 200,000 to 250,000 distinct CDR3 sequences, with 20% to 25% seen only once. 14% of the sample goes to the ten largest clones.

Sequences were derived from peripheral blood mononuclear cells (PBMCs), sampled at new diagnosis, from a patient treated with antithyroid drugs. The receptors stem from a female donor with Graves disease.

This clonotype has ten or more counts. CDR3 nucleotides: TGTGCCAGCAGCCCGACAGGGCCCTACAATGAGCAGTTCTTC. It is translated as CASSPTGPYNEQFF. J is TRBJ2-1 and V is TRBV7-3; 7 bases line up with TRBD1. CDR1 is SGHTA and CDR2 is FQGTGA in the germline V gene. Trimming removed 5 bases from V and 2 bases from J; junction bases left unmatched: 3. The CDR3 is 14 residues long.

In this sample, this clonotype turned up many times. The chain carries TRBV4-2 and TRBJ1-2; TRBD1 might be the D (6 bases). Germline values: CDR1 LGHNA, CDR2 YNFKEQ. The CDR3 has 15 residues. Trimming cost V 7 bases and J 6 bases, with 21 bases left between them. In DNA form, the CDR3 reads TGTGCCAGCAACCCCCACAGGGAGTTTAGAGATGGCTACACCTTC. It yields the protein CASNPHREFRDGYTF.

The gene calls are TRBV10-3 and TRBJ2-2; D gene unclear. From germline, CDR1 is ENHRY and CDR2 SYGVKD. Trimming removed 2 bases from V and 1 base from J, with 8 bases in between. This CDR3 comprises 15 residues. CDR3 coding DNA: TGTGCCATCAGTGAGGGACGACTGAACACCGGGGAGCTGTTTTTT. Its translation is CAISEGRLNTGELFF.

This clonotype came up a few times. The rearrangement links TRBV29-1 to TRBJ2-7; the match to TRBD1 covers 7 bases. The CDR3 contains 12 residues. V lost 7 bases to trimming and J lost 2 bases; unmatched junction nucleotides: 5. Germline CDR1 and CDR2: SQVTM and ANQGSEA. CDR3 amino acids: CSATGLAYEQYF. As DNA, the CDR3 is TGCAGCGCGACAGGGTTGGCCTACGAGCAGTACTTC.

This clonotype was seen many times. The chain carries TRBV5-1 and TRBJ2-7; 9 bases are shared with TRBD1. There are 15 residues in the CDR3. The junction had 8 bases not matched to a gene; V was cut back by 2 bases and J by 5 bases. Germline V gene sequence: CDR1 SGHRS, CDR2 YFSETQ. CDR3 in amino acids: CASSLQGATGDEQYF. The CDR3 nucleotides read TGCGCCAGCAGCTTACAGGGGGCCACTGGGGACGAGCAGTACTTC.

The chain couples TRBV7-3 to TRBJ2-2, with a possible D match to TRBD1 (5 bases). The CDR3 has 13 amino acids. The V and J ends lost 2 bases and 6 bases respectively, with 7 bases between them. Germline-derived CDR1 and CDR2 are SGHTA and FQGTGA. CDR3: CASSLVTAGELFF. The CDR3, as DNA: TGTGCCAGCAGCTTAGTGACAGCCGGGGAGCTGTTTTTT.

This clonotype has a count of ten or more. The J gene is TRBJ1-4, the V gene TRBV2; tentative D call: TRBD1 (5 bases). Germline CDR1 SNHLY, CDR2 FYNNEI. Trimming removed 7 bases from V and 5 bases from J, with 11 bases in between. The CDR3 runs to 13 residues. The DNA for the CDR3 is TGTGCCAGCACCTGGGACGCAAATGAAAAACTGTTTTTT. This codes for CASTWDANEKLFF.

This clonotype was seen repeatedly, ten times or more. The chain couples TRBV20-1 to TRBJ2-3, with a weak D call TRBD1 (5 bases). Trimming removed 0 bases from V and 5 bases from J, with 12 bases in between. The CDR3 spans 14 residues. CDR1 DFQATT and CDR2 SNEGSKA come from the germline V gene (reference sequence). DNA of the CDR3: TGCAGTGCTAGAGATCCCAGGGCTAAAGATACGCAGTATTTT. Its translation: CSARDPRAKDTQYF.

The table lists this clonotype with many counts. The gene calls are TRBV7-2 and TRBJ1-2; D is unclear. CDR1 and CDR2 (germline): SGHTA, FQGNSA. Trimming removed 5 bases at V and 3 bases at J, with 13 bases between. CDR3 length: 14 residues. The CDR3 spells CASSAGISDYGYTF. In DNA form, the CDR3 reads TGTGCCAGCAGCGCCGGGATCTCGGACTATGGCTACACCTTC.

Ten or more counts support this clonotype. This chain joins TRBV3-1 and TRBJ1-2; unclear D gene. The length of the CDR3 is 14 residues. V lost 7 bases, J lost 4 bases, and 16 bases lay in between. The germline gives CDR1 LGHDT, CDR2 YNNKEL (reference sequence). CDR3 DNA: TGTGCCAGCACCCCGACCCGGACCGGCTATGGCTACACCTTC. Residues: CASTPTRTGYGYTF.

This clonotype was counted ten times or more. The V and J genes are TRBV4-1 and TRBJ2-5, with 10 bases matching TRBD2. Germline assignment: CDR1 MGHRA and CDR2 YSYEKL. There are 16 residues in the CDR3. The trim removed 0 bases at V and 4 bases at J, leaving 5 bases unmatched. CDR3 loop: CASSQDPAGGGETQYF. CDR3 nucleotides: TGCGCCAGCAGCCAAGATCCAGCGGGGGGGGGAGAGACCCAGTACTTC.

This clonotype was seen at least ten times. The rearrangement links TRBV5-5 to TRBJ2-3; D not certain. The CDR3 is 15 amino acids. Germline CDR1 reads SGHKS; CDR2 reads YYEKEE (reference sequence). Trimming removed 4 bases at V and 3 bases at J, with 15 bases between. CDR3 DNA sequence: TGTGCCAGCAGCCGTTCGCCGACCCAAACAGATACGCAGTATTTT. It is translated as CASSRSPTQTDTQYF.

This clonotype was counted ten times or more. This chain joins TRBV6-2 or TRBV6-3 and TRBJ1-1; no reliable D call. CDR1 and CDR2 (germline): MNHEY, SVGEGT. The CDR3 contains 16 residues. V was shortened by 0 bases and J by 2 bases, with 13 bases between the two germline ends. CDR3 bases: TGTGCCAGCAGTTACTCGATTAGGATCGGTAACACTGAAGCTTTCTTT. Translation: CASSYSIRIGNTEAFF.

At least ten counts were recorded for this clonotype. V and J are TRBV18 and TRBJ2-2; D is perhaps TRBD2 (5 bases). The CDR3 is 16 residues long. Germline-derived CDR1 and CDR2 are KGHSH and LQKENI. V was trimmed by 0 bases and J by 1 base, leaving 9 bases between them. Here the CDR3 DNA reads TGTGCCAGCTCACCACCGTCCAGCGGGAACACCGGGGAGCTGTTTTTT. Amino acids: CASSPPSSGNTGELFF. The full variable domain, its missing parts supplied by reference TRBV18 and TRBJ2-2, is NAGVMQNPRHLVRRRGQEARLRCSPMKGHSHVYWYRQLPEEGLKFMVYLQKENIIDESGMPKERFSAEFPKEGPSILRIQQVVRGDSAAYFCASSPPSSGNTGELFFGEGSRLTVL.

This clonotype came up a few times. A much larger clone sits a single nucleotide away, making a read error possible. This chain connects TRBV7-2 to TRBJ2-1; D might be TRBD2 (6 bases). There are 14 residues in the CDR3. From germline, CDR1 is SGHTA and CDR2 FQGNSA. Trimming pared 4 bases from V and 11 bases from J, leaving 18 bases between. As DNA, the CDR3 is TGTGCCAGCAGCTCCTCCCCTCAGGAGGGGAAGCAGTTCTTC. Protein product: CASSSSPQEGKQFF.

V gene TRBV9 combines with J gene TRBJ1-6; D call uncertain. Trimming removed 4 bases from V and 15 bases from J, with 17 bases in between. CDR3 length equals 13 residues. CDR1 is SGDLS, CDR2 YYNGEE, per germline. CDR3 DNA: TGTGCCAGCAGCCCCGGACCTGACCAGGACCTCCACTTT. It codes for CASSPGPDQDLHF.

There are many counts of this clonotype. The rearrangement links TRBV7-2 to TRBJ2-1; tentatively, D is TRBD1 (6 bases). The CDR3 spans 15 residues. Germline CDR1 is SGHTA and CDR2 is FQGNSA. The V end lost 7 bases, the J end lost 1 base, and 14 bases lay between the germline ends. CDR3 coding DNA: TGTGCCAGCAAGCTGGCCGGGACATCCTACAATGAGCAGTTCTTC. This encodes CASKLAGTSYNEQFF.

The chain carries TRBV14 and TRBJ2-5, with 7 nucleotides matching TRBD2. Germline CDR1 is SGHDN and CDR2 is FVKESK. CDR3 size: 15 residues. V dropped 4 bases and J dropped 5; count of bases not matched to a gene: 10. The CDR3 spells CASSPLPGGRETQYF. The CDR3 bases are TGTGCCAGCAGCCCCCTGCCGGGGGGACGTGAGACCCAGTACTTC. Filled out from reference TRBV14 and TRBJ2-5, the complete variable domain reads EAGVTQFPSHSVIEKGQTVTLRCDPISGHDNLYWYRRVMGKEIKFLLHFVKESKQDESGMPNNRFLAERTGGTYSTLKVQPAELEDSGVYFCASSPLPGGRETQYFGPGTRLLVL.

The sample holds many counts of this clonotype. V is TRBV10-3 and J is TRBJ2-5; maybe TRBD2 (6 bases). The V end was cut by 3 bases, the J end by 4 bases, with 12 bases between. This CDR3 has 14 residues. CDR1 is ENHRY and CDR2 is SYGVKD in the germline V gene. The CDR3 nucleotides are TGTGCCATCAGTGATGGAGGGAGAGGAGAGACCCAGTACTTC. It translates to CAISDGGRGETQYF.

V gene TRBV19 combines with J gene TRBJ2-7; TRBD2 aligns across 8 bases. The CDR3 covers 16 residues. V gave up 4 bases and J gave up 2 bases; unmatched junction bases: 10. The germline gives CDR1 LNHDA, CDR2 SQIVND (reference sequence). Here the CDR3 reads CASSTSTSGGAYEQYF. DNA of the CDR3: TGTGCCAGTAGTACTTCTACTAGCGGAGGGGCCTACGAGCAGTACTTC.

In this sample, this clonotype turned up many times. This chain uses TRBV10-1 with TRBJ2-5; perhaps TRBD1 as D (6 bases). The CDR3 sequence is 15 residues long. CDR1 and CDR2 (germline): WNHNN, SYGVQD (reference sequence). Deletions cut 0 bases from V and 5 bases from J, with 13 bases between. The CDR3 DNA sequence: TGCGCCAGCAGTGAGTCGGTTGGGCAGGGGGAGACCCAGTACTTC. It yields the protein CASSESVGQGETQYF.

V gene TRBV4-1 combines with J gene TRBJ1-5; D remains ambiguous. Trimming cost V 0 bases and J 3 bases, with 9 bases left between them. This CDR3 contains 15 residues. Germline CDR1 and CDR2: MGHRA and YSYEKL. CDR3 in amino acids: CASSQDPESNQPQHF. DNA of the CDR3: TGCGCCAGCAGCCAAGACCCAGAATCCAATCAGCCCCAGCATTTT.

This clonotype was seen ten or more times. The chain joins TRBV7-2 to TRBJ1-4; TRBD1 matches 8 bases. CDR3 length: 14 residues. The V gene end was trimmed by 4 bases and the J gene end by 6 bases; junction bases not matched to a gene: 4. Germline CDR1 is SGHTA and CDR2 is FQGNSA. The CDR3 reads CASSSGGADEKLFF. The CDR3 DNA reads TGTGCCAGCAGCTCAGGGGGCGCGGATGAAAAACTGTTTTTT.

This clonotype occurred many times. The V call is TRBV5-1, the J call TRBJ2-1; TRBD1 aligns across 7 bases. The end of the DNA fits TRBJ2-5 better, so the J call may be wrong. CDR1 and CDR2 from the germline V gene are SGHRS and YFSETQ. The length of the CDR3 is 13 residues. CDR3 sequence reads: CASSETGMETQYF. CDR3 nucleotides: TGCGCCAGCAGCGAGACAGGGATGGAGACCCAGTACTTC.

This clonotype was seen ten or more times. The genes are TRBV20-1 and TRBJ2-6; the D gene is possibly TRBD2 (6 bases). Germline assignment: CDR1 DFQATT and CDR2 SNEGSKA (reference sequence). This CDR3 region has 14 residues. Trimming cost V 1 base and J 2 bases, with 6 bases left between them. The DNA for the CDR3 is TGCAGTGCTAGAGGGAGGGCTGGGGCCAACGTCCTGACTTTC. This codes for CSARGRAGANVLTF.

This clonotype was seen at least ten times. This chain's CDR3 is CSAFRDLSTDTQYF. CDR3 coding DNA: TGCAGTGCCTTCCGGGACCTTAGCACAGATACGCAGTATTTT. This chain connects TRBV20-1 to TRBJ2-3, with D perhaps given as TRBD1 or TRBD2 (5 bases each). Germline V gene data show CDR1 as DFQATT and CDR2 as SNEGSKA (reference sequence). The CDR3 contains 14 residues. V was trimmed by 6 bases and J by 0 bases, leaving 13 bases between them.